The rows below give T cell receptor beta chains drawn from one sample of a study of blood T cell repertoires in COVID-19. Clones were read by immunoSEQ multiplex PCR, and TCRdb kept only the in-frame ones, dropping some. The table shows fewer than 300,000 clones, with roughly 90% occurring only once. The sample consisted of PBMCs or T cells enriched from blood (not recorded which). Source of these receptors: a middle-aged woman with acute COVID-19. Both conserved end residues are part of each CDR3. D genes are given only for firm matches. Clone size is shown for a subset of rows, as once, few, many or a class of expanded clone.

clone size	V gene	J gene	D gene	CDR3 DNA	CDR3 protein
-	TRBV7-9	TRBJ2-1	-	TGTGCCAGCAGCTTCGGGGGGCTCTTGAACAATGAGCAGTTCTTC	CASSFGGLLNNEQFF
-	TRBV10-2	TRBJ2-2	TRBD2	TGCGCCAGCAGTGACCGGGGGGGCGGCACCGGGGAGCTGTTTTTT	CASSDRGGGTGELFF
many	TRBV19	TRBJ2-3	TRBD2	TGTGCCAGTACCTCTCAAGGGACTAGCGAGACCCAAGATACGCAGTATTTT	CASTSQGTSETQDTQYF
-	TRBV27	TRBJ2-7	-	TGTGCCAGCAGTTTATCCAGCAGCGCTCGACGGTACGAGCAGTACTTC	CASSLSSSARRYEQYF
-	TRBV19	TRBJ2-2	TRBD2	TGTGCCAGTAGTATGCGGGCGGGAGGGCTCACCGGGGAGCTGTTTTTT	CASSMRAGGLTGELFF
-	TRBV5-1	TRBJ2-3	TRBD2	TGCGCCAGCAGCAAGGGACTAGCGGGACGTGCGGATACGCAGTATTTT	CASSKGLAGRADTQYF
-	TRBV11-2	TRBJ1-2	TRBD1	TGTGCCAGCAGCAGGACAGGGGCTAACTATGGCTACACCTTC	CASSRTGANYGYTF
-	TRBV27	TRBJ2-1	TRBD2	TGTGCCAGCAGTTTAATCCCCCTAGCGGGGGGCTGGAATGAGCAGTTCTTC	CASSLIPLAGGWNEQFF
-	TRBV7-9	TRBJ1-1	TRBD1	TGTGCCAGCAGCTTTTGGACAGGGCTCACTGAAGCTTTCTTT	CASSFWTGLTEAFF
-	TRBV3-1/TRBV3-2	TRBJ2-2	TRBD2	TGTGCCAGCAGCCAGACAACTAGCGTTAGGGAGCTGTTTTTT	CASSQTTSVRELFF
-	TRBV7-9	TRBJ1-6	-	TGTGCCAGCAGGGGGGGATCCTATAATTCACCCCTCCACTTT	CASRGGSYNSPLHF
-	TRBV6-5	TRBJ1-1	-	TGTGCCAGCAGTTACTCACCGGGGAACACTGAAGCTTTCTTT	CASSYSPGNTEAFF
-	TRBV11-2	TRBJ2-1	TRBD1	TGTGCCAGCAGCTCGGCCTGGAGACAGGGACAGTTCTTC	CASSSAWRQGQFF
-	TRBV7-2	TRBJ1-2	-	TGTGCCAGCAGCCAACCGGGACTAAGGGGCTACACCTTC	CASSQPGLRGYTF
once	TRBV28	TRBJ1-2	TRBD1	TGTGCCAGCAGTTTGGTGGACAGGGCCTATGGCTACACCTTC	CASSLVDRAYGYTF
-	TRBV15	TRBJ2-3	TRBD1	TGTGCCACCAGCAGAGATCCTCCAGGGGGCGCGACAGATACGCAGTATTTT	CATSRDPPGGATDTQYF
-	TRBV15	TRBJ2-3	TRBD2	TGTGCCACCAGCAGAGGAGGGGGGACTAGCGGGAGCTGGCGCACAGATACGCAGTATTTT	CATSRGGGTSGSWRTDTQYF
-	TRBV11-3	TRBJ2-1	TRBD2	TGTGCCAGCAGCTCAGTAGCGGGAGGTTATGAGCAGTTCTTC	CASSSVAGGYEQFF
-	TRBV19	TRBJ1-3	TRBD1	TGTGCCAGTACCCCCGCGAGGGGGCCACAGGGGGCAGCTGGAAACACCATATATTTT	CASTPARGPQGAAGNTIYF
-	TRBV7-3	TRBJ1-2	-	TGTGCCAGCAGCCAAAAGGCGGGGGTGTTCGGCTACACCTTC	CASSQKAGVFGYTF
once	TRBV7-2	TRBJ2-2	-	TGTGCCAGCAGCCCCAACGGGAAGAACACCGGGGAGCTGTTTTTT	CASSPNGKNTGELFF
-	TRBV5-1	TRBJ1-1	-	TGCGCCAGCAGCTTGTTGGGGCAGATAAAAGGTAACACTGAAGCTTTCTTT	CASSLLGQIKGNTEAFF
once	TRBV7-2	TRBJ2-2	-	TGTGCCAGCAGCTTACTACCGAACACCGGGGAGCTGTTTTTT	CASSLLPNTGELFF
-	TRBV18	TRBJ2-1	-	TGTGCCAGCTCAGACCCCGCCGGGGATTACAATGAGCAGTTCTTC	CASSDPAGDYNEQFF
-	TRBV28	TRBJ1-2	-	TGTGCCAGCAGGCGCCGAGCGGGTGGCTACACCTTC	CASRRRAGGYTF
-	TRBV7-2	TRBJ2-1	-	TGTGCCAGCAGCTTAGCCGGGAAGTACAATGAGCAGTTCTTC	CASSLAGKYNEQFF
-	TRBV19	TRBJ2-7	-	TGTGCCAGTAGTATAGATTGGGGCTCCTCCTACGAGCAGTACTTC	CASSIDWGSSYEQYF
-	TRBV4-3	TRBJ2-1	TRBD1	TGCGCCAGCAGCCAAGAGAGGGACAGGGGCTCCTACAATGAGCAGTTCTTC	CASSQERDRGSYNEQFF
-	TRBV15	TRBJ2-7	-	TGTGCCACCAGCAGAGACGGCTACGAGCAGTACTTC	CATSRDGYEQYF
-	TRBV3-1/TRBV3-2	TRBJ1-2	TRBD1	TGTGCCAGCAGCCGACAGGGTCGTGGGGTCTATGGCTACACCTTC	CASSRQGRGVYGYTF
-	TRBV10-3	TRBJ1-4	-	TGTGCCATCAGTAGAGATGGCAGGGAAGGAGAAAAACTGTTTTTT	CAISRDGREGEKLFF
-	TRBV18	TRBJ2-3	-	TGTGCCAGCTCACTAAGCACAGATACGCAGTATTTT	CASSLSTDTQYF
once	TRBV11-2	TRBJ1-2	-	TGTGCCAGCAGCTTAGTACACAGCAACTATGGCTACACCTTC	CASSLVHSNYGYTF
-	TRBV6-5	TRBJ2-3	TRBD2	TGTGCCAGCCAAAGACTAGCGGGAACCACAGATACGCAGTATTTT	CASQRLAGTTDTQYF
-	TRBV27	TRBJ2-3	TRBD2	TGTGCCAGCAGTTTGAGAAGCGGGAGGGTACCTAGCACAGATACGCAGTATTTT	CASSLRSGRVPSTDTQYF
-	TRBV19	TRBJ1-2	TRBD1	TGTGCCAGCAAGACAGGGGAAACTGACTATGGCTACACCTTC	CASKTGETDYGYTF
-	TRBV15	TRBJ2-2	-	TGTGCCACCAGCAGAGATACCTCGACAGCTAACACCGGGGAGCTGTTTTTT	CATSRDTSTANTGELFF
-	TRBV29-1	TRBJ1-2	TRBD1	TGCAGCGTTCTACAGGGGGCGGTTAGGGGCTACACCTTC	CSVLQGAVRGYTF
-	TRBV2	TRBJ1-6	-	TGTGCCAGTCATCTCAGGGGCTCACCCCTCCACTTT	CASHLRGSPLHF
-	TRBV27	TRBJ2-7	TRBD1	TGTGCCAGCATGATTAAGGGACAGGGAGCCTGGGAGCAGTACTTC	CASMIKGQGAWEQYF
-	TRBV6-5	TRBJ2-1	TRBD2	TGTGCCAGCAGCAGGACTAGCGGCCACAATGAGCAGTTCTTC	CASSRTSGHNEQFF
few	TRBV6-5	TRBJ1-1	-	TGTGCCAGCACCTCCCTCGTCGGGGACACTGAAGCTTTCTTT	CASTSLVGDTEAFF
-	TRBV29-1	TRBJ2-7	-	TGCAGCGTAGGCCGCAGGCCTTCCTACGAGCAGTACTTC	CSVGRRPSYEQYF
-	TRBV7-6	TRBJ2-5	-	TGTGCCAGCAGCTTTTTAGGCGGGGCAGAAGAGACCCAGTACTTC	CASSFLGGAEETQYF
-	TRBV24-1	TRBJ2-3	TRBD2	TGTGCCACCAGTGATTTGCGGCTCGGGGGGGATCAGACAGATACGCAGTATTTT	CATSDLRLGGDQTDTQYF
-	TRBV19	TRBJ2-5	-	TGTGCCAGTAGTACTTTGGGGGGGCAACAAGAGACCCAGTACTTC	CASSTLGGQQETQYF
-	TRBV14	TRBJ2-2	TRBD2	TGTGCCAGCAGCCAAGCAGCGGGACTACGTACCGGGGAGCTGTTTTTT	CASSQAAGLRTGELFF
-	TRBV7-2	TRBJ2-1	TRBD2	TGTGCCAGCAGCTTATCACTAGCGGGGGGAGGGAATGAGCAGTTCTTC	CASSLSLAGGGNEQFF
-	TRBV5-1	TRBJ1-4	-	TGCGCCAGCAGCTTTCTGGGAGCTAATGAAAAACTGTTTTTT	CASSFLGANEKLFF